The 2 T cell receptor beta chains presented below share a single source sample, sequenced in a study of cytomegalovirus exposure and HLA in healthy donors. The PCR employed 60 Vbeta primers together with 13 Jbeta primers. The protocol was immunoSEQ multiplex PCR, while the TCRdb copy is restricted to in-frame clones and leaves out a portion. The sample lists some 150,000 clones; roughly 79% were seen once. Sample: PBMCs. These receptor sequences come from a young man in good health and CMV-seronegative.

V gene TRBV7-3 combines with J gene TRBJ2-5, with 13 nucleotides matching TRBD2. The CDR3 contains 15 residues. J gave up 2 bases and V 5 bases, and 2 bases lay outside the gene matches. CDR1 and CDR2 from the germline V gene are SGHTA and FQGTGA. The CDR3 loop reads CASSEGLAGQETQYF. The CDR3 DNA reads TGTGCCAGCAGCGAGGGACTAGCGGGACAAGAGACCCAGTACTTC.

The chain is built from TRBV18 and TRBJ2-5, with TRBD2 matching 7 bases. Losses at the gene ends were 2 bases for V and 2 bases for J; bases not matched to a gene: 8. The CDR3 consists of 16 residues. CDR1 is KGHSH and CDR2 is LQKENI in the germline V gene. The CDR3 here is CASSPSGGGGQETQYF. Here the CDR3 DNA reads TGTGCCAGCTCACCATCCGGCGGGGGAGGGCAAGAGACCCAGTACTTC.